This T cell receptor beta chain was identified during a study of neoadjuvant anti-PD-1 for oral cavity cancer. Study overall: Patients without progression received a fourth nivolumab dose around day 43, then surgical resection on days 50-56.

This clone ranks as medium-sized. Its specificity is unknown. Regarding time point: after neoadjuvant nivolumab, at surgical resection. The patients had HPV-negative, locally advanced oral cavity squamous cell carcinoma. The length of the CDR3 is 13 residues. CDR1 and CDR2 (germline): MDHEN, SYDVKM. V lost 7 bases to trimming and J lost 4 bases, with 14 bases between them. Points from the study as a whole: Greater tumor shrinkage accompanied bigger post-treatment sizes of preexisting clones.

Only in-frame clones appear in the TCRdb table, and some are missing; sequencing was by immunoSEQ multiplex PCR. The repertoire includes around 24,000 clones, under 30% of them detected once, and about 16% sits in the top ten. The rearrangement joins TRBV28 to TRBJ2-7, with a tentative D call TRBD1 (6 bases). The sequences come from tumor tissue, collected after nivolumab (anti-PD-1) treatment. This TCR was sampled from a person aged 40 to 85 with oral cavity squamous cell carcinoma. CDR3 sequence reads: CASTGTPSYEQYF. DNA of the CDR3: TGTGCCAGCACAGGGACACCGAGTTACGAGCAGTACTTC.